The 7 T cell receptor beta chains given below trace back to one sample, sequenced in a study of T cell responses to AZD1222 COVID-19 vaccine. Generated by immunoSEQ multiplex PCR, the TCRdb table keeps only in-frame clones and is missing some. The sample lists some 190,000 clones, 85% to 95% occurring once. This material consisted of peripheral blood, taken 28 days after the second AZD1222 dose. The receptors here all came from an adult who received the AZD1222 COVID-19 vaccine.

This clone occurred once. The chain carries TRBV6-5 and TRBJ1-1; D ambiguous. V lost 6 bases, J lost 7 bases, and 18 bases lay in between. Germline-derived CDR1 and CDR2 are MNHEY and SVGAGI. This CDR3 is built from 14 residues. CDR3 in DNA: TGTGCCAGCAGCCTGAACCGGGCCGCCGGTGAAGCTTTCTTT. It is translated as CASSLNRAAGEAFF.

V and J are TRBV9 and TRBJ2-3, with D unclear. V lost 5 bases and J 2 bases, leaving 12 bases between the germline ends. This CDR3 is built from 14 residues. The germline gives CDR1 SGDLS, CDR2 YYNGEE. DNA for the CDR3: TGTGCCAGCAGTTACCAGGCCCCCACAGATACGCAGTATTTT. Translation: CASSYQAPTDTQYF.

As for this clone: A junction boundary mismatches the germline segment, possibly from a read error. This chain links TRBV28 with TRBJ2-3; 8 bases match TRBD2. Germline CDR1 and CDR2: MDHEN and SYDVKM. CDR3 length: 14 amino acids. DNA of the CDR3: TGTGCCAGCAGTCCCAGCGGGAGCAGAGATACGCAGTATTTT. This encodes CASSPSGSRDTQYF.

The V call is TRBV5-1, the J call TRBJ2-5; 9 bases are a match to TRBD1. Trimming at V came to 4 bases and at J to 5 bases, leaving 9 bases not matched to a gene. Per germline, CDR1 SGHRS and CDR2 YFSETQ. The length of the CDR3 is 15 residues. The CDR3 loop reads CASSRTGGIGETQYF. The DNA for the CDR3 is TGCGCCAGCAGCCGCACAGGGGGCATAGGGGAGACCCAGTACTTC. Full variable domain (missing parts from reference TRBV5-1 and TRBJ2-5): KAGVTQTPRYLIKTRGQQVTLSCSPISGHRSVSWYQQTPGQGLQFLFEYFSETQRNKGNFPGRFSGRQFSNSRSEMNVSTLELGDSALYLCASSRTGGIGETQYFGPGTRLLVL.

The chain carries TRBV9 and TRBJ1-2; D might be TRBD1 (5 bases). V was pared by 0 bases and J by 6 bases, with 12 bases between. CDR3 length: 14 amino acids. Germline V gene data show CDR1 as SGDLS and CDR2 as YYNGEE. CDR3 sequence (DNA): TGTGCCAGCAGCGTAGGTCTGCGGGGGGATGGCTACACCTTC. Its protein is CASSVGLRGDGYTF.

The CDR3 DNA sequence: TGTGCCTGGATATGGAGGGGCAGAACCGGGGAGCTGTTTTTT. Its protein product is CAWIWRGRTGELFF. The chain couples TRBV30 to TRBJ2-2, with D maybe TRBD2 (6 bases). V lost 4 bases and J lost 5, with 14 bases in between. Germline CDR1 GTSNPN, CDR2 SVGIG (reference sequence). The CDR3 spans 14 residues. The whole variable domain, remainder taken from reference TRBV30 and TRBJ2-2, is SQTIHQWPATLVQPVGSPLSLECTVEGTSNPNLYWYRQAAGRGLQLLFYSVGIGQISSEVPQNLSASRPQDRQFILSSKKLLLSDSGFYLCAWIWRGRTGELFFGEGSRLTVL.

The chain combines TRBV5-4 with TRBJ2-5; 9 bases line up with TRBD2. The CDR3 totals 16 residues. Germline CDR1 reads SGHNT; CDR2 reads YYREEE (reference sequence). Germline trimming cut 0 bases from V and 3 bases from J; bases unmatched to any gene: 6. The CDR3 coding sequence is TGTGCCAGCAGCTTGGGAGCGGGGGGCTATGAAGAGACCCAGTACTTC. Protein product: CASSLGAGGYEETQYF.